These 32 T cell receptor beta chains originate from one sample sequenced in a study of STAT3 mutations in large granular lymphocyte leukemia. For these receptors, no antigen is known. Sequenced by immunoSEQ multiplex PCR; TCRdb stores in-frame clones only, minus some. The data show just over 5,000 clones, 60% to 80% seen once. Study findings and constraints: In T-cell large granular lymphocyte leukemia, about half of patients showed multiple immunodominant subclonotypes.

The sample consisted of PBMCs. The receptors were sampled from a human donor with T large granular lymphocyte leukemia. Some clones in this sample may be carry-over from other donors' samples.

The chain carries TRBV9 and TRBJ1-5; 8 bases fit TRBD1. CDR1 is SGDLS and CDR2 is YYNGEE in the germline V gene. Losses at the gene ends were 0 bases for V and 6 bases for J; bases not matched to a gene: 5. The CDR3 loop spans 15 amino acids. CDR3 residues: CASSVDQGAGQPQHF. CDR3 nucleotide sequence: TGTGCCAGCAGCGTAGACCAGGGGGCGGGTCAGCCCCAGCATTTT.

The rearrangement links TRBV7-2 to TRBJ1-5, with D perhaps matching TRBD1 (5 bases). V was cut by 7 bases and J by 6 bases, with 13 bases left in between. This CDR3 has 13 residues. CDR1 is SGHTA, CDR2 FQGNSA, per germline. CDR3: CASTLGGGQPQHF. The CDR3 region has the DNA TGTGCCAGCACCCTGGGGGGGGGTCAGCCCCAGCATTTT.

This chain connects TRBV5-1 to TRBJ2-7, with D uncertain. Germline V CDR1 and CDR2: SGHRS, YFSETQ. The CDR3 is 11 amino acids. V gave up 0 bases and J gave up 7 bases, with 5 bases separating them. CDR3: CASSLDQEQYF. The CDR3 nucleotides are TGCGCCAGCAGCTTGGATCAGGAGCAGTACTTC.

A few counts support this clone. V usage is TRBV6-5 and J usage is TRBJ2-7; D gene ambiguous. V lost 2 bases to trimming and J lost 5 bases, with 10 bases between them. CDR3 length: 13 amino acids. Germline V gene lookup returns CDR1 MNHEY and CDR2 SVGAGI. The CDR3: CASSYRRSDEQYF. The CDR3, as DNA: TGTGCCAGCAGTTACCGACGTTCGGACGAGCAGTACTTC.

This clone occurred a few times. The chain links TRBV4-3 to TRBJ2-2; 10 bases map to TRBD2. The V segment lost 0 bases and the J segment 4 bases; nucleotides outside the gene matches: 8. This CDR3 has 18 residues. Germline loops: CDR1 LGHNA, CDR2 YSLEER. The CDR3 is CASSQDHPSGSLTGELFF. CDR3 nucleotides: TGCGCCAGCAGCCAAGATCATCCTAGCGGGAGCCTCACCGGGGAGCTGTTTTTT.

This clone has more than one count but fewer than ten. The V and J genes are TRBV5-1 and TRBJ1-4; D is perhaps TRBD1 (6 bases). The V gene lost 4 bases and the J gene lost 3 bases, with 13 bases spanning the gap. This CDR3 has 15 amino acids. CDR1 is SGHRS and CDR2 is YFSETQ in the germline V gene. CDR3 in amino acids: CASSIQGNPNEKLFF. The DNA of the CDR3 is TGCGCCAGCAGCATACAGGGCAACCCTAATGAAAAACTGTTTTTT.

V gene TRBV29-1 combines with J gene TRBJ2-1, with D perhaps being TRBD1 or TRBD2 (6 bases each). The CDR3 covers 17 residues. Germline lookup yields CDR1 SQVTM and CDR2 ANQGSEA. The V and J ends lost 0 bases and 5 bases respectively, with 20 bases between them. The CDR3 protein is CSVEEFGGRALNNEQFF. CDR3 bases: TGCAGCGTTGAAGAATTCGGGGGCCGCGCCCTAAACAATGAGCAGTTCTTC.

The chain joins TRBV25-1 to TRBJ1-3, with unresolved D. The CDR3 runs to 8 residues. Germline V gives CDR1 MGHDK, CDR2 SYGVNS. The V and J ends lost 6 bases and 16 bases respectively, with 7 bases between them. The CDR3 protein is CASSLNYF. CDR3 DNA sequence: TGTGCCAGCAGCCTCAACTATTTT. Based on the CDR3 plus reference TRBV25-1 and TRBJ1-3, the full variable domain is EADIYQTPRYLVIGTGKKITLECSQTMGHDKMYWYQQDPGMELHLIHYSYGVNSTEKGDLSSESTVSRIRTEHFPLTLESARPSHTSQYLCASSLNYFGEGSWLTVV.

This clone was seen a single time. V usage is TRBV18 and J usage is TRBJ2-7, with no clear D. The germline gives CDR1 KGHSH, CDR2 LQKENI. This CDR3 contains 13 residues. V was shortened by 4 bases and J by 2 bases, with 9 bases between the two germline ends. The CDR3 protein is CASSLQETYEQYF. CDR3 DNA: TGTGCCAGCTCACTCCAGGAAACCTACGAGCAGTACTTC.

The V gene is TRBV2, the J gene TRBJ2-7, with 7 positions matching TRBD1. Germline CDR1 reads SNHLY; CDR2 reads FYNNEI. V lost 3 bases, J lost 5 bases, and 10 bases stayed unmatched. The CDR3 extends over 15 amino acids. The CDR3 DNA follows: TGTGCCAGCAGTGAGCTCGCGGGCAGGGGGAACGAGCAGTACTTC. It encodes CASSELAGRGNEQYF.

V and J are TRBV14 and TRBJ2-7, with 8 positions matching TRBD1. CDR1 is SGHDN and CDR2 is FVKESK in the germline V gene. V trimming: 5 bases; J trimming: 0 bases; junction bases outside the gene matches: 3. The CDR3 has 14 residues. CDR3 amino acids: CASSVGQGSYEQYF. CDR3 DNA sequence: TGTGCCAGCAGCGTAGGACAGGGCTCCTACGAGCAGTACTTC.

The CDR3 sequence is CAWEEGGGSYEQYF. The CDR3 bases are TGTGCCTGGGAAGAGGGGGGAGGGTCCTACGAGCAGTACTTC. The J gene is TRBJ2-7, the V gene TRBV30; the D gene is possibly TRBD2 (7 bases). Trimming left V 5 bases short and J 1 base short, with 15 bases between. The CDR3 has 14 residues. The V gene's germline CDR1 is GTSNPN and CDR2 SVGIG (reference sequence).

The chain couples TRBV30 to TRBJ1-1; no clear D gene. V was cut by 4 bases and J by 6 bases, with 9 bases left in between. CDR3 length: 11 residues. Per germline, CDR1 GTSNPN and CDR2 SVGIG (reference sequence). CDR3 in amino acids: CAWTQAAEAFF. DNA for the CDR3: TGTGCCTGGACCCAAGCGGCTGAAGCTTTCTTT.

This clone was found once. J is TRBJ2-7 and V is TRBV4-3; a possible D gene is TRBD2 (6 bases). V lost 3 bases and J 2 bases, leaving 8 bases between the germline ends. The CDR3 length is 13 residues. Germline CDR1 reads LGHNA; CDR2 reads YSLEER. CDR3 sequence: CASSQGLPYEQYF. The CDR3 DNA reads as TGCGCCAGCAGCCAGGGACTTCCCTACGAGCAGTACTTC.

The chain combines TRBV5-1 with TRBJ1-5, with TRBD1 as a possible D gene (6 bases). Trimming removed 0 bases from V and 0 bases from J, with 7 bases in between. This CDR3 has 15 amino acids. Per the germline V gene, CDR1 is SGHRS and CDR2 is YFSETQ. The DNA for the CDR3 is TGCGCCAGCAGCTTGGTGGACAGTAGCAATCAGCCCCAGCATTTT. This translates into CASSLVDSSNQPQHF.

This clone has just one count. The gene calls are TRBV7-8 and TRBJ2-7; unclear D gene. The V end lost 1 base, the J end lost 3 bases, and 10 bases lay between the germline ends. The CDR3 sequence is 14 residues long. Germline assignment: CDR1 SGHVS and CDR2 FQNEAQ. The CDR3 region has the DNA TGTGCCAGCAGCTTAGATGTGGGAAACTACGAGCAGTACTTC. Protein: CASSLDVGNYEQYF.

The chain has TRBV5-1 and TRBJ2-4; D not certain. Germline assignment: CDR1 SGHRS and CDR2 YFSETQ. With 4 bases removed from V and 3 bases from J, the gap between germline ends came to 11 bases. There are 14 residues in the CDR3. CDR3 nucleotides: TGCGCCAGCAGCCCCACGGCTGGCAAAAACATTCAGTACTTC. It encodes CASSPTAGKNIQYF.

This chain uses TRBV19 with TRBJ1-1; D gene ambiguous. This CDR3 has 15 residues. The V gene lost 3 bases and the J gene lost 0 bases, with 11 bases spanning the gap. The germline gives CDR1 LNHDA, CDR2 SQIVND (reference sequence). As DNA, the CDR3 is TGTGCCAGTAGTATGGGCGCCCTTATGAACACTGAAGCTTTCTTT. It specifies CASSMGALMNTEAFF.

CDR3 coding DNA: TGTGCCAGCACCTTCGGGGACAGGGGTACCGAGCAGTACTTC. Its translation: CASTFGDRGTEQYF. The chain links TRBV7-9 to TRBJ2-7; 10 nucleotides agree with TRBD1. J lost 6 bases, V lost 7 bases, and 9 bases had no gene match. CDR1 is SEHNR and CDR2 is FQNEAQ in the germline V gene (reference sequence). The CDR3 has 14 amino acids.

By sample share, this clone is medium-sized. CDR3 in amino acids: CASSQDPGTDTQYF. The DNA of the CDR3 is TGCGCCAGCAGCCAAGATCCCGGAACAGATACGCAGTATTTT. The rearrangement joins TRBV4-3 to TRBJ2-3; D unclear. Germline values: CDR1 LGHNA, CDR2 YSLEER. Trimming shortened V by 0 bases and J by 3 bases, and 7 bases separated the two germline ends. This CDR3 is built from 14 residues.

This chain links TRBV18 with TRBJ2-2; maybe TRBD2 (5 bases). Trimming cost V 5 bases and J 3 bases, with 16 bases left between them. CDR3 length: 16 amino acids. Germline assignment: CDR1 KGHSH and CDR2 LQKENI. The CDR3 DNA reads TGTGCCAGCTCAAGGTATACAGTGGAGGACACCGGGGAGCTGTTTTTT. Its protein is CASSRYTVEDTGELFF.

This rearrangement joins TRBV4-3 to TRBJ2-7, with a tentative D call TRBD1 (6 bases). Germline V gene data show CDR1 as LGHNA and CDR2 as YSLEER. Trimming stripped 3 bases from V and 7 bases from J, with 19 bases between. The CDR3 loop spans 15 amino acids. The CDR3 DNA is TGCGCCAGCAGCCAGGACCGGGACACTCTTCGAGAGCAGTACTTC. The encoded protein is CASSQDRDTLREQYF.

This clone was counted once. The chain carries TRBV30 and TRBJ1-6; D may be TRBD1 (5 bases). V was shortened by 2 bases and J by 4 bases, with 9 bases between the two germline ends. There are 14 residues in the CDR3. Germline V lookup: CDR1 GTSNPN, CDR2 SVGIG (reference sequence). CDR3 sequence: CAWSPAGYNSPLHF. For the CDR3, the DNA is TGTGCCTGGAGTCCAGCAGGGTATAATTCACCCCTCCACTTT.

The genes are TRBV5-1 and TRBJ1-4; D unclear. Germline V CDR1 and CDR2: SGHRS, YFSETQ. V lost 7 bases and J lost 8, with 15 bases in between. This CDR3 is built from 13 residues. The CDR3: CASCAPGDEKLFF. The CDR3 DNA is TGCGCCAGCTGTGCCCCGGGAGACGAAAAACTGTTTTTT.

This clone has a single count. This chain links TRBV6-5 with TRBJ1-2; D unclear. The CDR3 runs to 16 residues. With 2 bases removed from V and 0 bases from J, the gap between germline ends came to 13 bases. Germline V gene data show CDR1 as MNHEY and CDR2 as SVGAGI. The CDR3 DNA sequence: TGTGCCAGCAGTTACACTACGACAAGAACTAACTATGGCTACACCTTC. Protein product: CASSYTTTRTNYGYTF.

The chain carries TRBV29-1 and TRBJ2-1; no firm D call. Germline V CDR1 and CDR2: SQVTM, ANQGSEA. The CDR3 has 12 amino acids. V lost 2 bases to trimming and J lost 5 bases, with 7 bases between them. The CDR3 here is CSVETANNEQFF. The CDR3 DNA follows: TGCAGCGTTGAAACGGCCAACAATGAGCAGTTCTTC.

The chain uses TRBV19 and TRBJ1-4, with D maybe TRBD1 (6 bases). Looked up from germline, CDR1 is LNHDA and CDR2 is SQIVND (reference sequence). The CDR3 spans 12 residues. Between the trimmed V and J ends, which lost 5 bases and 16 bases, there was a span of 17 bases. Written as DNA, the CDR3 is TGTGCCAGTAGTCCCGGGACACCCAGGAGGTTTTTT. Translated: CASSPGTPRRFF.

In DNA form, the CDR3 reads TGTGCCAGCAGATTCTTTGGGATCTACGAGCAGTACTTC. It translates to CASRFFGIYEQYF. The rearrangement uses TRBV6-1 and TRBJ2-7, with no clear D. The CDR3 spans 13 residues. CDR1 and CDR2 from the germline V gene are MNHNS and SASEGT. Trimming shortened V by 6 bases and J by 3 bases, and 12 bases separated the two germline ends.

The sample holds a few counts of this clone. The chain uses TRBV5-4 and TRBJ1-6; D is ambiguous. Deletions cut 1 base from V and 0 bases from J, with 8 bases between. This CDR3 spans 16 amino acids. Germline lookup yields CDR1 SGHNT and CDR2 YYREEE (reference sequence). This CDR3 reads CASSLFPDSYNSPLHF. Written as DNA, the CDR3 is TGTGCCAGCAGCTTGTTTCCAGACTCCTATAATTCACCCCTCCACTTT.

The chain links TRBV5-6 to TRBJ2-7; TRBD2 is a possible D gene (5 bases). Trimming removed 5 bases from V and 0 bases from J, with 15 bases in between. Germline CDR1 and CDR2: SGHDT and YYEEEE. The CDR3 runs 15 residues. The CDR3 DNA reads TGTGCCAGCAGAATCGGGGTAAAGAGCTCCTACGAGCAGTACTTC. Amino acids: CASRIGVKSSYEQYF.

V and J are TRBV6-6 and TRBJ2-7, with a possible D match to TRBD1 (6 bases). Germline V lookup: CDR1 MNHNY, CDR2 SVGAGI (reference sequence). The CDR3 extends over 15 amino acids. CDR3 sequence (DNA): TGTGGAACCCAGCCCCGGGTAGGGGGAAGGTACGAGCAGTACTTC. Protein sequence: CGTQPRVGGRYEQYF.

In its sample, this clone was seen a few times. The chain's CDR3 is CSAATSATQYF. The CDR3 DNA follows: TGCAGTGCCGCCACTTCTGCTACCCAGTACTTC. The chain carries TRBV20-1 and TRBJ2-5; D is undetermined. Trimming cost V 6 bases and J 8 bases, with 13 bases left between them. Germline CDR1 is DFQATT and CDR2 is SNEGSKA (reference sequence). This CDR3 spans 11 amino acids.